The 5 T cell receptor beta chains in this list originate from one sample, sequenced in a study of blood T cells in healthy people across ages. Using a J-beta primer mix together with a sample-barcoded 5' primer, a second PCR was run for roughly 6 to 12 cycles. TCRdb reprocessed the 5' RACE reads via MiXCR and lists one record per CDR3 protein. The profile shows some 800,000 distinct CDR3 sequences, roughly 44% of them singletons. The specimen sequenced was blood. These TCRs come from a man aged 55 to 69 in good health.

A note on this clonotype: Possible read error: a much larger clone is one base away. The chain employs TRBV29-1 and TRBJ2-1; 11 bases line up with TRBD2. Losses at the gene ends were 3 bases for V and 5 bases for J; bases not matched to a gene: 9. Germline V gives CDR1 SQVTM, CDR2 ANQGSEA. This CDR3 region has 16 residues. The CDR3 here is CSVDSTTSGADNEQFF. DNA of the CDR3: TGCAGCGTTGACTCCACGACTAGCGGGGCAGACAATGAGCAGTTCTTC.

J is TRBJ2-1 and V is TRBV20-1; 7 nucleotides agree with TRBD2. There are 16 residues in the CDR3. J was trimmed by 0 bases and V by 0 bases; bases with no gene match: 5. Germline V gene lookup returns CDR1 DFQATT and CDR2 SNEGSKA (reference sequence). DNA of the CDR3: TGCAGTGCTAGAGATCTGGCGGGGGACTCCTACAATGAGCAGTTCTTC. Translating it yields CSARDLAGDSYNEQFF.

The rearrangement links TRBV7-2 to TRBJ1-5; the D gene is possibly TRBD1 (6 bases). The CDR3 runs 15 residues. The V and J ends lost 5 bases and 4 bases respectively, with 15 bases between them. Germline CDR1 is SGHTA and CDR2 is FQGNSA. The CDR3 is CASSPYAGANQPQHF. In nucleotides, the CDR3 is TGTGCCAGCAGCCCCTATGCGGGGGCAAATCAGCCCCAGCATTTT.

This clonotype was observed a single time. The chain has TRBV12-3 or TRBV12-4 and TRBJ2-7, with D possibly being TRBD2 (6 bases). V shed 1 base and J shed 7 bases, with 17 bases lying between them. The CDR3 sequence is 15 residues long. The CDR3 DNA reads TGTGCCAGCAGTTTAGGGGGCCTGCGACTAGATGAGCAGTACTTC. Translation: CASSLGGLRLDEQYF.

This clonotype has only a few counts. The CDR3 coding sequence is TGTGCCAGCAGCTTGGGTCGGGGTGTATTGGAGACCCAGTACTTC. Protein: CASSLGRGVLETQYF. V gene TRBV5-5 combines with J gene TRBJ2-5; maybe TRBD2 (5 bases). The germline gives CDR1 SGHKS, CDR2 YYEKEE (reference sequence). The CDR3 consists of 15 residues. Deletions cut 0 bases from V and 5 bases from J, with 14 bases between. Together with reference TRBV5-5 and TRBJ2-5, the CDR3 gives the full variable domain: DAGVTQSPTHLIKTRGQQVTLRCSPISGHKSVSWYQQVLGQGPQFIFQYYEKEERGRGNFPDRFSARQFPNYSSELNVNALLLGDSALYLCASSLGRGVLETQYFGPGTRLLVL.